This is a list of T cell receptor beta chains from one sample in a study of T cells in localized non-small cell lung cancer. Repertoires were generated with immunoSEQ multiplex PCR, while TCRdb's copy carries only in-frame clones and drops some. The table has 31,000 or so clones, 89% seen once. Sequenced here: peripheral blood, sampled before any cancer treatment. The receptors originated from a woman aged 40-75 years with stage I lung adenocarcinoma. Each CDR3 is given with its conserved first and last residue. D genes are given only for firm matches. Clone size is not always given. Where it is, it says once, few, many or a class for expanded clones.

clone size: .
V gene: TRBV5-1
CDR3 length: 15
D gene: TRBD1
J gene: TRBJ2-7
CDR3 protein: CASSLGTVGSYEQYF
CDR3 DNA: TGCGCCAGCAGCTTAGGGACAGTGGGGTCCTACGAGCAGTACTTC

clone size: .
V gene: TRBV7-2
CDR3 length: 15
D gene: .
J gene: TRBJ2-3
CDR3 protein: CASSPRWGSTDTQYF
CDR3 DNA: TGTGCCAGCAGCCCGCGTTGGGGTAGCACAGATACGCAGTATTTT

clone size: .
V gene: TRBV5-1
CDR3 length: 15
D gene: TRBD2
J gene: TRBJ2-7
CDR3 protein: CASSRPGTRSYEQYF
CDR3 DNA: TGCGCCAGCAGCCGCCCCGGGACTAGGAGCTACGAGCAGTACTTC

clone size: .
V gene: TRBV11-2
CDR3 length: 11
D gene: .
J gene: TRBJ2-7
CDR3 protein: CASSTAYEQYF
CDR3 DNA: TGTGCCAGCAGCACCGCTTACGAGCAGTACTTC

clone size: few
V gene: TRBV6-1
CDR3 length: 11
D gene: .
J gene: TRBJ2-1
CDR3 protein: CASSERGEQFF
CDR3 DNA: TGTGCCAGCAGTGAAAGGGGTGAGCAGTTCTTC

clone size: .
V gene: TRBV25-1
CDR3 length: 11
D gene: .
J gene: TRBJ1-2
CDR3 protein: CASSEFNGYTF
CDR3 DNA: TGTGCCAGCAGTGAATTTAACGGCTACACCTTC

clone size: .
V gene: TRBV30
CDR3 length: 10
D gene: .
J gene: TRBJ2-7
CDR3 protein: CAWSNGKQYF
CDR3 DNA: TGTGCCTGGAGTAATGGAAAGCAGTACTTC

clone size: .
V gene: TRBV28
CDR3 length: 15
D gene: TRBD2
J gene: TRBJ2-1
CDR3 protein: CASTQLAGRESEQFF
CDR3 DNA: TGTGCCAGCACCCAACTAGCGGGAAGAGAAAGTGAGCAGTTCTTC

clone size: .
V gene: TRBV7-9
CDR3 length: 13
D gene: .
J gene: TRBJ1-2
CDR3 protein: CASSLEQGYGYTF
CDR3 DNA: TGTGCCAGCAGCTTAGAACAGGGCTATGGCTACACCTTC

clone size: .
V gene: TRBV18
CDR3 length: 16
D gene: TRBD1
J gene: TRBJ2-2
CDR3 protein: CASSPPTGGNTGELFF
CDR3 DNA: TGTGCCAGCTCACCACCGACAGGGGGCAACACCGGGGAGCTGTTTTTT